A single T cell receptor (beta chain) is shown here with its context. What it binds is not known. The length of the CDR3 is 16 residues. Germline V lookup: CDR1 SNHLY, CDR2 FYNNEI. V shed 5 bases, J shed 4 bases, and the junction held 7 bases outside the gene matches. The data derive from a study of cytomegalovirus exposure and HLA in healthy donors. Study-wide findings and caveats: Earlier analysis found most TCR beta V segments productive about 87% or about 30% of the time.

The PCR had 60 Vbeta and 13 Jbeta primers. Generated by immunoSEQ multiplex PCR, the TCRdb table keeps only in-frame clones and is missing some. In the table there are under 200,000 clones, about 64% of which are singletons. Specimen: PBMCs. V and J are TRBV2 and TRBJ2-3; 12 bases map to TRBD1. This TCR derives from a man aged 50 to 60 in good health and CMV-seronegative. CDR3 in amino acids: CASSTRDRGHADTQYF. The CDR3 nucleotides are TGTGCCAGCAGTACCCGGGACAGGGGGCATGCAGATACGCAGTATTTT.